The 21 T cell receptor beta chains reported below all come from one sample, sequenced in a study of T cells in Graves' hyperthyroidism and ophthalmopathy. RNA transcripts yielded amplified TCR beta CDR3 regions. RT-PCR in the first round (using the HTBI primer set) targeted the TCR CDR3. A single record per CDR3 protein comes from TCRdb applying MiXCR to the multiplex PCR reads. Here the sample spans some 560,000 distinct CDR3 sequences, 13% to 15% being singletons. The source material was blood. The receptors shown here come from a middle-aged woman with Graves' hyperthyroidism.

This clonotype was seen many times. J is TRBJ2-1 and V is TRBV5-1, with 11 bases aligning to TRBD2. Germline values: CDR1 SGHRS, CDR2 YFSETQ. The ends lost 0 bases at V and 8 bases at J; junction bases unmatched: 4. This CDR3 region has 15 residues. The CDR3 DNA sequence: TGCGCCAGCAGCTTGGGACTAGCGGGGACCTATGAGCAGTTCTTC. It codes for CASSLGLAGTYEQFF.

The sample holds many counts of this clonotype. The chain has TRBV10-3 and TRBJ2-7; 12 nucleotides agree with TRBD2. The V segment lost 4 bases and the J segment 0 bases; nucleotides outside the gene matches: 1. The CDR3 has 15 residues. The V gene's germline CDR1 is ENHRY and CDR2 SYGVKD. CDR3 in amino acids: CAISGTSGNSYEQYF. The CDR3 DNA follows: TGTGCCATCAGTGGGACTAGCGGGAACTCCTACGAGCAGTACTTC.

This clonotype was seen ten or more times. This CDR3 reads CASRWTSGLSYEQYF. CDR3 DNA: TGTGCCAGCAGATGGACTAGCGGTCTCTCCTACGAGCAGTACTTC. The rearrangement joins TRBV27 to TRBJ2-7; 10 bases line up with TRBD2. The germline V gene has CDR1 MNHEY and CDR2 SMNVEV (reference sequence). The J segment lost 0 bases and the V segment lost 6 bases, leaving 5 bases of the junction unmatched. CDR3 size: 15 residues.

This clonotype was counted ten times or more. The rearrangement links TRBV5-1 to TRBJ2-7, with D perhaps TRBD1 or TRBD2 (5 bases each). V lost 0 bases, J lost 0 bases, and 16 bases lay in between. CDR1 is SGHRS and CDR2 is YFSETQ in the germline V gene. This CDR3 comprises 17 residues. CDR3 amino acids: CASSLGGMSGASYEQYF. The CDR3, as DNA: TGCGCCAGCAGCTTGGGGGGGATGAGCGGAGCCTCCTACGAGCAGTACTTC.

This clonotype was detected many times. The CDR3 DNA sequence: TGTGCCAGCAGCCAAGAGACCCAGTACTTC. Amino acid sequence: CASSQETQYF. The chain recombines TRBV2 with TRBJ2-5; D not certain. The CDR3 spans 10 residues. Germline CDR1 reads SNHLY; CDR2 reads FYNNEI. V was shortened by 6 bases and J by 1 base, with 0 bases between the two germline ends.

This clonotype turned up a few times. The genes are TRBV15 and TRBJ2-3; D remains unclear. CDR1 is LNHNV and CDR2 is YYDKDF in the germline V gene (reference sequence). V lost 5 bases and J 0 bases, leaving 6 bases between the germline ends. The CDR3 extends over 13 amino acids. CDR3 in amino acids: CATSLDSTDTQYF. CDR3 sequence (DNA): TGTGCCACCAGCTTAGACAGCACAGATACGCAGTATTTT. Variable domain in full (rest from reference TRBV15 and TRBJ2-3): DAMVIQNPRYQVTQFGKPVTLSCSQTLNHNVMYWYQQKSSQAPKLLFHYYDKDFNNEADTPDNFQSRRPNTSFCFLDIRSPGLGDTAMYLCATSLDSTDTQYFGPGTRLTVL.

The sample holds one count of this clonotype. This sequence joins TRBV4-1 and TRBJ2-3; 11 nucleotides agree with TRBD1. The length of the CDR3 is 16 residues. V lost 3 bases to trimming and J lost 2 bases; unmatched junction nucleotides: 4. Germline loops: CDR1 MGHRA, CDR2 YSYEKL. The CDR3 loop reads CASSQDRGLNTDTQYF. CDR3 sequence (DNA): TGCGCCAGCAGCCAGGACAGGGGGCTTAACACAGATACGCAGTATTTT.

Turning to this clonotype: With a much larger clone just one base away, this may be a read error. This chain links TRBV28 with TRBJ2-7; D possibly matches TRBD1 or TRBD2 (5 bases each). The CDR3 has 16 residues. In germline, CDR1 is MDHEN, CDR2 SYDVKM. V was trimmed by 7 bases and J by 2 bases, leaving 21 bases between them. The CDR3 region has the DNA TGTGCCAGCAAAGAGGGGTTCCAGGGTCTTCCCTACGAGCAGTACTTC. The encoded protein is CASKEGFQGLPYEQYF. The full variable domain, with the rest looked up from reference TRBV28 and TRBJ2-7, is DVKVTQSSRYLVKRTGEKVFLECVQDMDHENMFWYRQDPGLGLRLIYFSYDVKMKEKGDIPEGYSVSREKKERFSLILESASTNQTSMYLCASKEGFQGLPYEQYFGPGTRLTVT.

The sample holds many counts of this clonotype. This rearrangement joins TRBV20-1 to TRBJ2-1, with TRBD1 matching 12 bases. The CDR3 sequence is 15 residues long. With 3 bases clipped from V and 8 bases from J, the junction kept 8 bases outside the gene matches. The germline V gene has CDR1 DFQATT and CDR2 SNEGSKA (reference sequence). CDR3 DNA sequence: TGCAGTGCTAGCCCCGGGACAGGGGGCTGGCATGAGCAGTTCTTC. This gives the protein CSASPGTGGWHEQFF.

The rearrangement joins TRBV28 to TRBJ1-1; possibly TRBD1 for D (6 bases). Trimming removed 3 bases at V and 1 base at J, with 12 bases between. Germline CDR1 and CDR2: MDHEN and SYDVKM. This CDR3 contains 15 residues. The CDR3 loop reads CASSFLGGPNTEAFF. In DNA form, the CDR3 reads TGTGCCAGCAGTTTCCTGGGGGGCCCGAACACTGAAGCTTTCTTT.

This clonotype was found many times. This chain links TRBV20-1 with TRBJ1-1; a weak D match, TRBD1 (5 bases). The germline V gene encodes CDR1 DFQATT and CDR2 SNEGSKA (reference sequence). V lost 6 bases to trimming and J lost 5 bases, with 16 bases between them. The CDR3 runs 13 residues. The DNA for the CDR3 is TGCAGTGCCCCAGGTGGGGCGAGGACTGAAGCTTTCTTT. It codes for CSAPGGARTEAFF.

V and J are TRBV27 and TRBJ2-5; 7 bases align to TRBD1. Germline assignment: CDR1 MNHEY and CDR2 SMNVEV (reference sequence). The CDR3 runs to 14 residues. V shed 10 bases and J 5 bases; nucleotides not matched to a gene: 13. The CDR3 loop is CANRKTTGQETQYF. For the CDR3, the DNA is TGTGCCAACAGAAAGACGACAGGGCAGGAGACCCAGTACTTC.

This clonotype has ten or more counts. The V call is TRBV27, the J call TRBJ1-6, with 7 bases matching TRBD1. The CDR3 runs 16 residues. From germline, CDR1 is MNHEY and CDR2 SMNVEV (reference sequence). J lost 0 bases, V lost 3 bases, and 2 bases had no gene match. The CDR3 nucleotides are TGTGCCAGCAGTTTGGGACAGAGCTCCTATAATTCACCCCTCCACTTT. As protein: CASSLGQSSYNSPLHF.

In its sample, this clonotype was seen many times. The J gene is TRBJ1-3, the V gene TRBV30; D is undetermined. Germline values: CDR1 GTSNPN, CDR2 SVGIG (reference sequence). CDR3 size: 13 residues. V was shortened by 4 bases and J by 0 bases, with 7 bases between the two germline ends. The CDR3 DNA reads TGTGCCTGGATGCGGACCTCTGGAAACACCATATATTTT. Its translation is CAWMRTSGNTIYF.

A few counts support this clonotype. A much larger clone lies one base from this, so it may be a read error. The CDR3 loop reads CASRGRGVYEQYF. CDR3 DNA: TGTGCCAGCAGGGGACGGGGGGTCTACGAGCAGTACTTC. The chain employs TRBV12-3 or TRBV12-4 and TRBJ2-7; 7 bases map to TRBD2. Germline trimming cut 6 bases from V and 3 bases from J; bases unmatched to any gene: 5. This CDR3 spans 13 amino acids.

There are many counts of this clonotype. The rearrangement uses TRBV28 and TRBJ2-7; D gene ambiguous. The CDR3 spans 12 residues. Germline loops: CDR1 MDHEN, CDR2 SYDVKM. V gave up 7 bases and J gave up 3 bases, with 10 bases separating them. The CDR3 DNA reads TGTGCCAGCACTGCGGACGGCTACGAGCAGTACTTC. Protein sequence: CASTADGYEQYF.

The CDR3 coding sequence is TGCAGTGCTAGAGATACGGGAGGCTGGGGCACCGGGGAGCTGTTTTTT. Its translation: CSARDTGGWGTGELFF. The chain has TRBV20-1 and TRBJ2-2; TRBD2 agrees at 7 bases. CDR1 is DFQATT and CDR2 is SNEGSKA in the germline V gene (reference sequence). This CDR3 contains 16 residues. Trimming at V came to 0 bases and at J to 4 bases, leaving 8 bases not matched to a gene.

This clonotype was observed at least ten times. This chain links TRBV7-8 with TRBJ1-5; possibly TRBD1 for D (6 bases). The CDR3 extends over 16 amino acids. In germline, CDR1 is SGHVS, CDR2 FQNEAQ. V was cut by 2 bases and J by 0 bases, with 11 bases left in between. CDR3 in DNA: TGTGCCAGCAGCTTACTTAACAGGGATAGCAATCAGCCCCAGCATTTT. It specifies CASSLLNRDSNQPQHF. The variable domain in full, with the rest retrieved from reference TRBV7-8 and TRBJ1-5, is GAGVSQSPRYKVAKRGQDVALRCDPISGHVSLFWYQQALGQGPEFLTYFQNEAQLDKSGLPSDRFFAERPEGSVSTLKIQRTQQEDSAVYLCASSLLNRDSNQPQHFGDGTRLSIL.

The CDR3 protein is CASTTPLRAYEQFF. CDR3 DNA: TGTGCCAGCACCACCCCCCTTCGGGCATATGAGCAGTTCTTC. This chain connects TRBV28 to TRBJ2-1; no reliable D call. Germline assignment: CDR1 MDHEN and CDR2 SYDVKM. The CDR3 runs 14 residues. V lost 7 bases to trimming and J lost 8 bases, with 18 bases between them.

The V gene is TRBV6-1, the J gene TRBJ1-5; weak D call: TRBD1 (5 bases). V was pared by 4 bases and J by 7 bases, with 17 bases between. Germline lookup yields CDR1 MNHNS and CDR2 SASEGT. This CDR3 comprises 15 residues. The CDR3 DNA follows: TGTGCCAGCAGTGTCCGGGACGACCGGGCCCAGCCCCAGCATTTT. Amino acid sequence: CASSVRDDRAQPQHF.

This clonotype was counted at least ten times. V is TRBV5-1 and J is TRBJ1-1; 7 bases match TRBD1. The CDR3 has 15 residues. V shed 4 bases, J shed 4 bases, and the junction held 10 bases outside the gene matches. Germline V gene sequence: CDR1 SGHRS, CDR2 YFSETQ. CDR3 sequence: CASSPGQPRSTEAFF. CDR3 nucleotide sequence: TGCGCCAGCAGCCCGGGACAGCCGCGTAGCACTGAAGCTTTCTTT.